This T cell receptor beta chain was identified during a study of beta chain features in type 1 diabetes. Study-wide context: In all, around 110,000,000 sorted cells from all samples were analyzed.

V lost 4 bases and J lost 6, with 9 bases in between. Germline V gives CDR1 SQVTM, CDR2 ANQGSEA. This CDR3 comprises 11 residues. For this clone: What it binds is unknown.

Study findings and constraints: In comparison with healthy donors, patients had naive, central memory and Treg TCRB repertoires that appeared more similar.

The investigators reverse transcribed all of the isolated RNA, so they sequenced expressed TCRB transcripts. Clones were read by immunoSEQ multiplex PCR, and TCRdb kept only the in-frame ones, dropping some. This sample carries 130,000 or so clones, 9% to 10% of them seen once, and the ten largest clones take nearly 0.65%. The clonotype was recovered from a woman in her 40s in good health. Sequenced: central memory CD4+ T cells from blood. The rearrangement uses TRBV29-1 and TRBJ1-1, with D tentatively TRBD1 (5 bases). The CDR3 reads CSVGGEAEAFF. CDR3 coding DNA: TGCAGCGTTGGGGGGGAGGCTGAAGCTTTCTTT.